One sample yielded the 23 T cell receptor beta chains listed below, sequenced in a study of T cells in Graves' hyperthyroidism and ophthalmopathy. Researchers amplified the TCR beta CDR3 regions from RNA transcripts. First-round RT-PCR targeting the TCR CDR3 was performed with the HTBI primer set. TCRdb independently ran MiXCR on the multiplex PCR reads; one entry per CDR3 protein. The sample lists 800,000 or so distinct CDR3 sequences; about 38% were seen once. Sequencing was carried out using blood. The receptors come from a man aged 18 to 29 with Graves' hyperthyroidism.

By sample fraction, this clonotype is medium-sized. The chain couples TRBV29-1 to TRBJ1-1; 7 nucleotides agree with TRBD1. V gave up 5 bases and J gave up 5 bases; unmatched junction bases: 8. The CDR3 runs to 13 residues. Germline assignment: CDR1 SQVTM and CDR2 ANQGSEA. CDR3 in DNA: TGCAGCGTTCGCAGACAGGGAAGGACTGAAGCTTTCTTT. As protein: CSVRRQGRTEAFF.

There are many counts of this clonotype. The V and J genes are TRBV2 and TRBJ1-1; the match to TRBD1 covers 8 bases. The length of the CDR3 is 14 residues. Per the germline V gene, CDR1 is SNHLY and CDR2 is FYNNEI. The V gene end was trimmed by 6 bases and the J gene end by 6 bases; junction bases not matched to a gene: 9. CDR3 nucleotide sequence: TGTGCCAGCAGCGATCGGACAGGGCCAGCTGAAGCTTTCTTT. Its protein product is CASSDRTGPAEAFF.

This clonotype was seen a few times. Germline and junction disagree at one end, which may indicate a read error. The genes are TRBV19 and TRBJ2-2, with D tentatively TRBD1 or TRBD2 (6 bases each). Germline V CDR1 and CDR2: LNHDA, SQIVND (reference sequence). The CDR3 runs 12 residues. The CDR3 region has the DNA TGTGCCAGTAGTACGCCCCTAGGGGGGAAAGATTTT. It specifies CASSTPLGGKDF.

The chain links TRBV4-2 to TRBJ2-2; no definite D call. The CDR3 is made up of 14 amino acids. Germline CDR1 and CDR2: LGHNA and YNFKEQ. Deletions cut 0 bases from V and 2 bases from J, with 4 bases between. This CDR3 is CASSQEDNTGELFF. DNA of the CDR3: TGTGCCAGCAGCCAAGAGGACAACACCGGGGAGCTGTTTTTT.

Many counts were recorded for this clonotype. A much larger clone sits a single nucleotide away, making a read error possible. Without the conserved terminal phenylalanine or tryptophan, this CDR3 likely stems from a read error. The gene calls are TRBV29-1 and TRBJ2-2; no reliable D call. Germline-derived CDR1 and CDR2 are SQVTM and ANQGSEA. The CDR3 loop spans 11 amino acids. V was shortened by 7 bases and J by 4 bases, with 7 bases between the two germline ends. The CDR3: CSAGLTGELFL. The CDR3 DNA sequence: TGCAGCGCTGGCCTCACCGGGGAGCTGTTTCTT.

In its sample, this clonotype was seen a few times. This sequence joins TRBV29-1 and TRBJ1-2; D gene uncertain. The CDR3 has 13 amino acids. With 0 bases removed from V and 5 bases from J, the gap between germline ends came to 10 bases. Germline lookup yields CDR1 SQVTM and CDR2 ANQGSEA. The CDR3 region is CSVEDTPTYGYTF. CDR3 sequence (DNA): TGCAGCGTTGAAGATACCCCAACATATGGCTACACCTTC.

Notes on this clonotype: One end of the junction fails to match germline, which may point to a read error. The CDR3 DNA sequence: TGTGCCAGCAGCCCGCGCAGGGTGACAGCACTTTTT. It yields the protein CASSPRRVTALF. V gene TRBV7-9 combines with J gene TRBJ2-3; possible D gene TRBD1, 5 bases. Germline CDR1 reads SEHNR; CDR2 reads FQNEAQ (reference sequence). CDR3 length: 12 amino acids.

This clonotype was observed a single time. The CDR3 protein is CATSGDAGNEKLFF. The CDR3 nucleotides are TGTGCCACCAGCGGGGACGCTGGGAATGAAAAACTGTTTTTT. The chain employs TRBV15 and TRBJ1-4, with D tentatively TRBD1 (5 bases). The CDR3 covers 14 residues. The ends were cut back, 5 bases at V and 5 bases at J, with 12 bases in the middle. Germline V gene lookup returns CDR1 LNHNV and CDR2 YYDKDF (reference sequence).

This clonotype was counted ten times or more. The gene calls are TRBV7-9 and TRBJ1-5; TRBD1 matches 8 bases. Trimming removed 2 bases from V and 8 bases from J; junction bases left unmatched: 5. CDR3 length: 14 residues. Germline loops: CDR1 SEHNR, CDR2 FQNEAQ (reference sequence). The CDR3 here is CASSLQAGGEPQHF. The DNA of the CDR3 is TGTGCCAGCAGCTTACAGGCAGGGGGCGAGCCCCAGCATTTT.

The V call is TRBV10-3, the J call TRBJ1-5, with TRBD1 identical over 10 bases. The CDR3 sequence is 14 residues long. Germline V CDR1 and CDR2: ENHRY, SYGVKD. Germline trimming cut 10 bases from V and 4 bases from J; bases unmatched to any gene: 7. The CDR3 region has the DNA TGTGCCACCGGGACAGGGGAGCTTAATCAGCCCCAGCATTTT. Its translation is CATGTGELNQPQHF.

The J gene is TRBJ1-3, the V gene TRBV12-3 or TRBV12-4; possibly TRBD1 for D (5 bases). V was cut by 6 bases and J by 0 bases, with 15 bases left in between. The CDR3 totals 16 residues. For the CDR3, the DNA is TGTGCCAGCAGCGACCTCGACAGTGCCTCTGGAAACACCATATATTTT. Amino acids: CASSDLDSASGNTIYF.

The CDR3 here is CASSPSQGPLGGYTF. The CDR3 region has the DNA TGTGCCAGCAGCCCCTCACAGGGGCCCTTGGGGGGCTACACCTTC. The chain joins TRBV7-2 to TRBJ1-2; TRBD1 aligns across 7 bases. V trimming: 5 bases; J trimming: 8 bases; junction bases outside the gene matches: 14. Per germline, CDR1 SGHTA and CDR2 FQGNSA. CDR3 size: 15 residues.

The chain employs TRBV2 and TRBJ2-2; a weak D match, TRBD2 (6 bases). V was pared by 4 bases and J by 6 bases, with 18 bases between. Germline CDR1 is SNHLY and CDR2 is FYNNEI. The CDR3 spans 16 residues. The DNA of the CDR3 is TGTGCCAGCAGTGGGGAGGTGGGGAACGGAGCCGGGGAGCTGTTTTTT. Its translation is CASSGEVGNGAGELFF. Full variable domain (missing parts from reference TRBV2 and TRBJ2-2): EPEVTQTPSHQVTQMGQEVILRCVPISNHLYFYWYRQILGQKVEFLVSFYNNEISEKSEIFDDQFSVERPDGSNFTLKIRSTKLEDSAMYFCASSGEVGNGAGELFFGEGSRLTVL.

The chain employs TRBV5-1 and TRBJ1-1; TRBD1 matches at 8 bases. The CDR3 sequence is 15 residues long. Germline loops: CDR1 SGHRS, CDR2 YFSETQ. J lost 7 bases, V lost 2 bases, and 10 bases had no gene match. CDR3 nucleotide sequence: TGCGCCAGCAGCTTTGTGCCCGACAGGGGTGTTGAAGCTTTCTTT. It yields the protein CASSFVPDRGVEAFF.

There are a few counts of this clonotype. The chain combines TRBV12-3 or TRBV12-4 with TRBJ1-1; TRBD1 matches at 7 bases. The CDR3 is 12 amino acids. The V gene end was trimmed by 6 bases and the J gene end by 3 bases; junction bases not matched to a gene: 1. Here the CDR3 DNA reads TGTGCCAGCAGAGGGGGCTACACTGAAGCTTTCTTT. This codes for CASRGGYTEAFF.

This clonotype has just a few counts. The chain uses TRBV15 and TRBJ2-4; D may correspond to TRBD1 or TRBD2 (5 bases each). CDR1 is LNHNV, CDR2 YYDKDF, per germline (reference sequence). V was clipped by 7 bases and J by 2 bases, with 15 bases between them. This CDR3 contains 15 residues. CDR3 DNA sequence: TGTGCCACCACCCGAGGGGAGAACTCCAAAAACATTCAGTACTTC. It yields the protein CATTRGENSKNIQYF. The entire variable domain, with the rest obtained from reference TRBV15 and TRBJ2-4, is as follows: DAMVIQNPRYQVTQFGKPVTLSCSQTLNHNVMYWYQQKSSQAPKLLFHYYDKDFNNEADTPDNFQSRRPNTSFCFLDIRSPGLGDTAMYLCATTRGENSKNIQYFGAGTRLSVL.

The rearrangement links TRBV15 to TRBJ1-2; 7 bases align to TRBD1. CDR1 is LNHNV and CDR2 is YYDKDF in the germline V gene (reference sequence). V was clipped by 5 bases and J by 12 bases; unmatched bases: 9. The CDR3 contains 12 residues. The CDR3 loop reads CATSGRQGTHTF. DNA of the CDR3: TGTGCCACCAGCGGAAGACAGGGAACGCACACCTTC.

The rearrangement joins TRBV9 to TRBJ2-7, with D tentatively TRBD1 or TRBD2 (5 bases each). CDR1 SGDLS and CDR2 YYNGEE come from the germline V gene. The CDR3 runs 15 residues. Trimming shortened V by 2 bases and J by 7 bases, and 19 bases separated the two germline ends. CDR3 amino acids: CASSVLDTPSGEQYF. The CDR3, as DNA: TGTGCCAGCAGCGTCTTGGACACTCCCTCGGGGGAGCAGTACTTC.

This rearrangement joins TRBV10-2 to TRBJ2-2; TRBD1 is a possible D gene (6 bases). This CDR3 is built from 16 residues. V lost 4 bases to trimming and J lost 1 base, with 13 bases between them. CDR1 is WSHSY, CDR2 SAAADI, per germline. This CDR3 is CASSAGDRLNTGELFF. The CDR3 region has the DNA TGCGCCAGCAGTGCCGGAGACAGGTTGAACACCGGGGAGCTGTTTTTT.

The chain joins TRBV29-1 to TRBJ1-2, with D hard to call. Germline V CDR1 and CDR2: SQVTM, ANQGSEA. CDR3 size: 12 residues. CDR3 nucleotide sequence: TGCAGTGACATGCAAGACGGCTATGGCTACACCTTC. It yields the protein CSDMQDGYGYTF.

This clonotype was seen only a few times. The limits of the CDR3 on the DNA are not certain, so only TCRdb's listed CDR3 is given. The V gene is TRBV19, the J gene TRBJ2-7; the table's D gene call, TRBD1, was not cross checked with the DNA. Counting both end residues, the CDR3 totals 14 amino acids. CDR1 LNHDA and CDR2 SQIVND come from the germline V gene (reference sequence). The chain's CDR3 is CASTSAPGSYEQYF.

A single count supports this clonotype. The chain recombines TRBV10-3 with TRBJ2-7; no reliable D call. CDR1 and CDR2 (germline): ENHRY, SYGVKD. The CDR3 totals 13 residues. The V end was cut by 10 bases, the J end by 6 bases, with 19 bases between. The CDR3 DNA is TGTGCCAGCAGACCTGACCAGTGGTTCGAGCAGTACTTC. It codes for CASRPDQWFEQYF.

This clonotype was found once. The chain employs TRBV15 and TRBJ1-6; D unresolved. Looked up from germline, CDR1 is LNHNV and CDR2 is YYDKDF (reference sequence). V lost 7 bases to trimming and J lost 8 bases, with 6 bases between them. The CDR3 extends over 11 amino acids. The CDR3 protein is CATKGDSPLHF. The CDR3, as DNA: TGTGCCACCAAGGGAGATTCACCCCTCCACTTT.